What follows describes a single T cell receptor (beta chain). The target antigen is unknown. HIV-negative, healthy adults without recent acute infections or vaccinations were the donors. Sequencing was at deep level. Authors' analysis steps: Junction-only immunoSEQ data arrived without quality scores, meaning filtering differed. Generated by immunoSEQ multiplex PCR, the TCRdb table keeps only in-frame clones and is missing some. The V and J calls and clone size are taken from that table; D and trimming were inferred from the DNA. This table holds over a million clones, approximately 98.5% found once. The record originates from a study of shared clonotypes between healthy human individuals. Study conclusions and caveats: The study generally estimated greater richness for naive than memory subsets.

The CDR3 spans 14 residues. Per the germline V gene, CDR1 is LNHNV and CDR2 is YYDKDF (reference sequence). V lost 1 base, J lost 7 bases, and 2 bases stayed unmatched. Sequences were obtained from naive CD4+ T cells sorted from blood. As to subset: CD45RA+ positively selected. The TCR comes from a man between 25 and 39 years old in good health. The V and J genes are TRBV15 and TRBJ1-2; 11 nucleotides align to TRBD1. For the CDR3, the DNA is TGTGCCACCAGCAGAGCGGGGACAGGGGGTGGCTACACCTTC. The encoded protein is CATSRAGTGGGYTF.